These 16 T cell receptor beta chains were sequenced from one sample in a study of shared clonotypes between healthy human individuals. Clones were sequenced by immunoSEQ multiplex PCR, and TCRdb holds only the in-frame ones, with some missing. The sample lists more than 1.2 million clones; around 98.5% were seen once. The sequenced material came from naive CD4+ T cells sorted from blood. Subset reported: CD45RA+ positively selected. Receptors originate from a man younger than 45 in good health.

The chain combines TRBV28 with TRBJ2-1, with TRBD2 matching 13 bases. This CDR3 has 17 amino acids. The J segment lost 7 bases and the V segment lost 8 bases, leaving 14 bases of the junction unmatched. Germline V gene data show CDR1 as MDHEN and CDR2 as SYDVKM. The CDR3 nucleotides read TGTGCCAGCCCCCCGCCCGGACTAGCGGGAGTTAGAAATGAGCAGTTCTTC. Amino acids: CASPPPGLAGVRNEQFF.

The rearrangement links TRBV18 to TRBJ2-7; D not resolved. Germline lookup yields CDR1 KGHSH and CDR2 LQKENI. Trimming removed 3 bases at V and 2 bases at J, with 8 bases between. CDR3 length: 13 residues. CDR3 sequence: CASSPDVTYEQYF. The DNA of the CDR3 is TGTGCCAGCTCACCCGACGTGACCTACGAGCAGTACTTC.

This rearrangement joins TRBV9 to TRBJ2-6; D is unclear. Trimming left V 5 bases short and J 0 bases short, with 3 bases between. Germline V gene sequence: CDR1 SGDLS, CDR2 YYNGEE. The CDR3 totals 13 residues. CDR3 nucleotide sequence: TGTGCCAGCAGAAACTCTGGGGCCAACGTCCTGACTTTC. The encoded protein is CASRNSGANVLTF.

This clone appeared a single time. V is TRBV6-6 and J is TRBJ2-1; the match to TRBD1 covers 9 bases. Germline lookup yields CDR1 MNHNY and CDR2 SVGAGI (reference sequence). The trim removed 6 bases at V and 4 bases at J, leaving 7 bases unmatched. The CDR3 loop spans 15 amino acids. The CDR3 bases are TGTGCCAGCAGCCGGGACAGGGAGATATACAATGAGCAGTTCTTC. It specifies CASSRDREIYNEQFF.

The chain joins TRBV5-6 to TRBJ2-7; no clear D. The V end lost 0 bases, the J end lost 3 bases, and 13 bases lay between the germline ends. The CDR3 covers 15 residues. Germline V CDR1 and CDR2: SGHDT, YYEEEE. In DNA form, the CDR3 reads TGTGCCAGCAGCTTGGCCCCAGGTTCGCTCTACGAGCAGTACTTC. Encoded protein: CASSLAPGSLYEQYF. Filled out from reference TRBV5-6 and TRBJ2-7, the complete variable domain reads DAGVTQSPTHLIKTRGQQVTLRCSPKSGHDTVSWYQQALGQGPQFIFQYYEEEERQRGNFPDRFSGHQFPNYSSELNVNALLLGDSALYLCASSLAPGSLYEQYFGPGTRLTVT.

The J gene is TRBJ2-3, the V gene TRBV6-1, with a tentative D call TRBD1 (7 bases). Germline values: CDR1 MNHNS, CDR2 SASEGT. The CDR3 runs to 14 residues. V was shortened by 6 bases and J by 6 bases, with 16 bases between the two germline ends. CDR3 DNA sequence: TGTGCCAGCAGGATCTCTGGAGGGGGCGATACGCAGTATTTT. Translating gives CASRISGGGDTQYF.

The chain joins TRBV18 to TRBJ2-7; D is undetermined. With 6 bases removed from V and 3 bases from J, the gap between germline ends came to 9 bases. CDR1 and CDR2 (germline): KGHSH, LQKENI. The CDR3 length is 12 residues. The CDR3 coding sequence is TGTGCCAGCTCTCCCACGAACTACGAGCAGTACTTC. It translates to CASSPTNYEQYF.

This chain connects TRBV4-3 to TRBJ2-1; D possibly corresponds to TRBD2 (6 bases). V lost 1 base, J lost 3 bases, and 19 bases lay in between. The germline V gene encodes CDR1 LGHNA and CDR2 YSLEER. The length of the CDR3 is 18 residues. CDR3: CASSQGQSAGLNYNEQFF. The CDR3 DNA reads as TGCGCCAGCAGCCAAGGTCAAAGTGCGGGGTTAAACTACAATGAGCAGTTCTTC.

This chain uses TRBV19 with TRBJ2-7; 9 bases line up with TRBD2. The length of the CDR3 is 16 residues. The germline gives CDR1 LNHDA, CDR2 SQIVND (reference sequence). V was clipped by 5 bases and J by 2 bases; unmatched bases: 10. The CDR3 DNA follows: TGTGCCAGTAGTCGGTATTCTAGCGGGGTTACCTACGAGCAGTACTTC. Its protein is CASSRYSSGVTYEQYF.

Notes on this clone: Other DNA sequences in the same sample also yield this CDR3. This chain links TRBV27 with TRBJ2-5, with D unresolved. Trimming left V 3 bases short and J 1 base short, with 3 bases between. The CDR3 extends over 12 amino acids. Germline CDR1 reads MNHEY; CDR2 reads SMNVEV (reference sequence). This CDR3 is CASSFVQETQYF. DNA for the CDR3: TGTGCCAGCAGTTTCGTCCAAGAGACCCAGTACTTC.

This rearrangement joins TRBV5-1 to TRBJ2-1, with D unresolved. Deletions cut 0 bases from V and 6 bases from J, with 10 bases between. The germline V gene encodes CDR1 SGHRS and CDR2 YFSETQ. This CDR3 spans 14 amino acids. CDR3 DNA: TGCGCCAGCAGCTTGGTGGGATCCGGCAATGAGCAGTTCTTC. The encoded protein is CASSLVGSGNEQFF.

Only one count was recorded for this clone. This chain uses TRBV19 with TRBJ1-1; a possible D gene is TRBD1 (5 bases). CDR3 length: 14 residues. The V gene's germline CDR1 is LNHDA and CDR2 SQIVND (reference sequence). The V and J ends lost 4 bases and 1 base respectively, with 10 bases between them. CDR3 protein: CASSRQGSNTEAFF. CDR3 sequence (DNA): TGTGCCAGTAGTAGGCAGGGATCGAACACTGAAGCTTTCTTT.

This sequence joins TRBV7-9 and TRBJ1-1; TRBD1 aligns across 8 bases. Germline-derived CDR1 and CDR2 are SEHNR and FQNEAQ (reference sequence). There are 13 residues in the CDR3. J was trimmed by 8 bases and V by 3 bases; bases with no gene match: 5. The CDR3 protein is CASSLTGQGEAFF. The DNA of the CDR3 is TGTGCCAGCAGCTTGACTGGACAGGGCGAAGCTTTCTTT.

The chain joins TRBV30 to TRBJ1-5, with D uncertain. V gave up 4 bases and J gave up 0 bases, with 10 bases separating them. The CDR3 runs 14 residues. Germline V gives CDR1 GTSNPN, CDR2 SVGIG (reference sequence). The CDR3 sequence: CAWILMSSNQPQHF. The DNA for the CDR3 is TGTGCCTGGATCCTGATGTCTAGCAATCAGCCCCAGCATTTT.

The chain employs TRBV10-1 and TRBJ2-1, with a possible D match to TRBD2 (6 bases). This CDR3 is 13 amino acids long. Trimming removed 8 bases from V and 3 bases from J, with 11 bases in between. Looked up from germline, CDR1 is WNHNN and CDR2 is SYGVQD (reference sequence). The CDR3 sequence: CASSSGGYNEQFF. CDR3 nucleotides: TGCGCCAGCTCCTCCGGGGGCTACAATGAGCAGTTCTTC.

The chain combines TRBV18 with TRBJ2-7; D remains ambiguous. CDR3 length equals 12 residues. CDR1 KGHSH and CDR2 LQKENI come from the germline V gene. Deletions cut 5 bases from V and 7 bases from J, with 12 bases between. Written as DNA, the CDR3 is TGTGCCAGCTCAGGCCCATCCTGGGAGCAGTACTTC. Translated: CASSGPSWEQYF. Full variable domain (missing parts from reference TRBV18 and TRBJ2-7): NAGVMQNPRHLVRRRGQEARLRCSPMKGHSHVYWYRQLPEEGLKFMVYLQKENIIDESGMPKERFSAEFPKEGPSILRIQQVVRGDSAAYFCASSGPSWEQYFGPGTRLTVT.